What follows are 9 T cell receptor beta chains derived from one specimen sequenced in a study of CD4 T cell repertoires in COVID-19. The memory T cells were sequenced right after ex vivo isolation, without culture. Profiling relied on immunoSEQ multiplex PCR, and the TCRdb table lists in-frame clones only, not all of them. The sample lists under 8,500 clones; 80% to 90% were seen once. The input for sequencing was effector memory CD4+ T cells from blood, taken before the COVID-19 pandemic. The receptor set was obtained from a human donor who had COVID-19.

This chain uses TRBV27 with TRBJ1-3, with a weak D call TRBD1 (5 bases). This CDR3 comprises 13 residues. V lost 5 bases to trimming and J lost 4 bases, with 9 bases between them. The germline V gene encodes CDR1 MNHEY and CDR2 SMNVEV (reference sequence). CDR3 sequence: CASSPGRGNTIYF. The CDR3, as DNA: TGTGCCAGCAGTCCAGGGAGGGGAAACACCATATATTTT.

This clone has a single count. This sequence joins TRBV14 and TRBJ2-2; 10 bases align to TRBD2. Germline loops: CDR1 SGHDN, CDR2 FVKESK. CDR3 size: 17 residues. Trimming at V came to 3 bases and at J to 0 bases, leaving 4 bases not matched to a gene. As DNA, the CDR3 is TGTGCCAGCAGCCACTTAACTAGCGGGGCGAACACCGGGGAGCTGTTTTTT. Protein sequence: CASSHLTSGANTGELFF.

The CDR3 is CASSLDIRTGNYGYTF. CDR3 bases: TGCGCCAGCAGCTTGGATATACGGACAGGGAACTATGGCTACACCTTC. This chain links TRBV5-1 with TRBJ1-2; 8 bases fit TRBD1. With V trimmed by 0 bases and J by 2 bases, 6 bases remained unmatched. Germline CDR1 reads SGHRS; CDR2 reads YFSETQ. The CDR3 totals 16 residues.

The rearrangement joins TRBV10-2 to TRBJ2-5, with TRBD2 identical over 7 bases. The CDR3 loop spans 15 amino acids. Trimming cost V 5 bases and J 5 bases; bases outside gene matches: 11. Germline-derived CDR1 and CDR2 are WSHSY and SAAADI. Written as DNA, the CDR3 is TGCGCCAGCAGTCCCCTTCCCGGGCGGGAGGAGACCCAGTACTTC. It is translated as CASSPLPGREETQYF.

The chain couples TRBV5-4 to TRBJ2-2; maybe TRBD1 (5 bases). Trimming cost V 2 bases and J 5 bases, with 16 bases left between them. There are 16 residues in the CDR3. Looked up from germline, CDR1 is SGHNT and CDR2 is YYREEE (reference sequence). As DNA, the CDR3 is TGTGCCAGCAGCTTATTTGTAGGGGTCCAGACCGGGGAGCTGTTTTTT. Translated, it gives CASSLFVGVQTGELFF.

The rearrangement uses TRBV9 and TRBJ2-1, with D possibly matching TRBD1 (6 bases). Trimming pared 3 bases from V and 8 bases from J, leaving 15 bases between. The germline V gene encodes CDR1 SGDLS and CDR2 YYNGEE. The length of the CDR3 is 14 residues. This CDR3 reads CASSAPGVGDEQFF. In DNA, the CDR3 is TGTGCCAGCAGCGCCCCAGGGGTTGGGGATGAGCAGTTCTTC.

The J gene is TRBJ2-2, the V gene TRBV5-4, with D maybe TRBD1 (7 bases). This CDR3 spans 16 amino acids. Trimming removed 4 bases at V and 4 bases at J, with 17 bases between. Per germline, CDR1 SGHNT and CDR2 YYREEE (reference sequence). This CDR3 is CASSRGTEGATGELFF. CDR3 coding DNA: TGTGCCAGCAGCCGCGGGACGGAGGGGGCCACCGGGGAGCTGTTTTTT.

The V call is TRBV7-9, the J call TRBJ1-1, with D unclear. CDR3 length equals 11 residues. The V end lost 6 bases, the J end lost 7 bases, and 9 bases lay between the germline ends. In germline, CDR1 is SEHNR, CDR2 FQNEAQ (reference sequence). This chain's CDR3 is CASRGEVEAFF. DNA of the CDR3: TGTGCCAGCAGGGGAGAAGTTGAAGCTTTCTTT. The full variable domain, rest sourced from reference TRBV7-9 and TRBJ1-1, is DTGVSQNPRHKITKRGQNVTFRCDPISEHNRLYWYRQTLGQGPEFLTYFQNEAQLEKSRLLSDRFSAERPKGSFSTLEIQRTEQGDSAMYLCASRGEVEAFFGQGTRLTVV.

The CDR3 region has the DNA TGTGCCAGCAGTCCCCAGGGACAGGCGGGCACCGGGGAGCTGTTTTTT. Translating it yields CASSPQGQAGTGELFF. The V gene is TRBV6-4, the J gene TRBJ2-2; 8 bases match TRBD1. The V and J ends lost 5 bases and 4 bases, in that order; junction bases with no gene match: 9. CDR1 MRHNA and CDR2 SNTAGT come from the germline V gene. This CDR3 has 16 amino acids.